The 22 T cell receptor beta chains presented below share a single source sample, sequenced in a study of spatial heterogeneity in lung cancer. In TCRdb, the 5' RACE reads were re-called with MiXCR into one record per CDR3 protein. The table records roughly 4,200 distinct CDR3 sequences, 9.8% of them present only once. Time point of the sample: sample taken at primary tumor resection. No cells were sorted before sequencing. The whole RNA sequenced was extracted from tumor, nontumor lung or frozen PBMC. The source was PBMCs, collected at surgery. The receptors derive from a male donor with early-stage non-small cell lung cancer.

This clonotype is labeled medium-sized. The chain employs TRBV13 and TRBJ2-5, with D perhaps matching TRBD1 (5 bases). CDR1 is PRHDT, CDR2 FYEKMQ, per germline (reference sequence). This CDR3 region has 14 residues. Trimming shortened V by 5 bases and J by 2 bases, and 12 bases separated the two germline ends. This CDR3 reads CASSVTGIQETQYF. CDR3 coding DNA: TGTGCCAGCAGCGTAACAGGAATTCAAGAGACCCAGTACTTC.

The table lists this clonotype with many counts. V usage is TRBV14 and J usage is TRBJ2-3, with D maybe TRBD1 (6 bases). V was trimmed by 6 bases and J by 3 bases, leaving 19 bases between them. The CDR3 is made up of 16 amino acids. Germline V gene sequence: CDR1 SGHDN, CDR2 FVKESK. Here the CDR3 reads CASSPGGSERTDTQYF. The CDR3 DNA reads as TGTGCCAGCAGTCCTGGGGGCTCCGAGAGGACAGATACGCAGTATTTT.

This clonotype has a count of ten or more. This rearrangement joins TRBV7-8 to TRBJ1-6; 7 bases are shared with TRBD1. Germline assignment: CDR1 SGHVS and CDR2 FQNEAQ. V shed 5 bases and J 5 bases; nucleotides not matched to a gene: 6. CDR3 size: 15 residues. The CDR3 here is CASSLGTVNNSPLHF. CDR3 bases: TGTGCCAGCAGCCTCGGGACAGTTAATAATTCACCCCTCCACTTT.

This clonotype ranks as medium-sized. The gene calls are TRBV6-2 or TRBV6-3 and TRBJ2-7; D perhaps matches TRBD2 (6 bases). CDR1 and CDR2 from the germline V gene are MNHEY and SVGEGT. CDR3 length: 14 amino acids. V shed 4 bases and J shed 3 bases, with 13 bases lying between them. The CDR3 DNA reads TGTGCCAGCAGTTCCCGGACTACCCTCTACGAGCAGTACTTC. This sequence encodes CASSSRTTLYEQYF.

This clonotype was picked up many times. This chain uses TRBV29-1 with TRBJ2-7, with 7 positions matching TRBD1. Germline assignment: CDR1 SQVTM and CDR2 ANQGSEA. With 7 bases clipped from V and 0 bases from J, the junction kept 9 bases outside the gene matches. This CDR3 has 14 residues. CDR3 sequence reads: CSGARGPHSYEQYF. CDR3 nucleotide sequence: TGCAGCGGGGCAAGGGGGCCCCACTCCTACGAGCAGTACTTC.

The sample holds many counts of this clonotype. The chain joins TRBV20-1 to TRBJ2-3; the match to TRBD2 covers 10 bases. There are 14 residues in the CDR3. CDR1 and CDR2 from the germline V gene are DFQATT and SNEGSKA (reference sequence). V lost 5 bases and J lost 2; bases outside the gene matches: 4. CDR3 loop: CSALSGGATDTQYF. CDR3 in DNA: TGCAGTGCTCTAAGCGGGGGGGCCACAGATACGCAGTATTTT.

This clonotype is medium-sized in the sample. The rearrangement joins TRBV6-5 to TRBJ2-5, with D possibly matching TRBD1 (6 bases). This CDR3 has 17 residues. The germline V gene encodes CDR1 MNHEY and CDR2 SVGAGI. Trimming took off 3 bases at V and 5 bases at J, with 22 bases between the two ends. CDR3 DNA: TGTGCCAGCAGTTATTCCACCCGGACAGTTGCAACGGAGACCCAGTACTTC. Translation: CASSYSTRTVATETQYF.

This clonotype has ten or more counts. V and J are TRBV7-2 and TRBJ2-5, with 8 bases lining up with TRBD2. The germline V gene has CDR1 SGHTA and CDR2 FQGNSA. There are 16 residues in the CDR3. The trim removed 4 bases at V and 5 bases at J, leaving 12 bases unmatched. The CDR3 loop reads CASSSITGGPTETQYF. The CDR3 nucleotides are TGTGCCAGCAGCTCCATAACGGGGGGGCCGACCGAGACCCAGTACTTC.

In this sample, this clonotype turned up many times. The chain is built from TRBV14 and TRBJ2-5; D remains unclear. The CDR3 has 14 amino acids. Germline V CDR1 and CDR2: SGHDN, FVKESK. The germline V and J ends were trimmed by 3 bases and 0 bases, with 8 bases remaining between them. CDR3 nucleotides: TGTGCCAGCAGCCAGTGGGTGGACCAAGAGACCCAGTACTTC. Protein product: CASSQWVDQETQYF.

The chain has TRBV5-1 and TRBJ2-7, with TRBD2 matching 11 bases. Per germline, CDR1 SGHRS and CDR2 YFSETQ. V was clipped by 4 bases and J by 7 bases; unmatched bases: 10. The CDR3 is made up of 15 amino acids. The CDR3 nucleotides read TGCGCCAGCAGCAGAACTAGCGGGGGATCCTGGGAGCAGTACTTC. Translation gives CASSRTSGGSWEQYF. Combining the CDR3 with reference TRBV5-1 and TRBJ2-7 gives the whole variable domain KAGVTQTPRYLIKTRGQQVTLSCSPISGHRSVSWYQQTPGQGLQFLFEYFSETQRNKGNFPGRFSGRQFSNSRSEMNVSTLELGDSALYLCASSRTSGGSWEQYFGPGTRLTVT.

This clonotype was seen many times. CDR3 nucleotides: TGTGCCAGTAGTGGGACATCGATCGAGACCCAGTACTTC. Translation: CASSGTSIETQYF. This chain uses TRBV19 with TRBJ2-5, with a weak D call TRBD1 (6 bases). The CDR3 has 13 amino acids. Looked up from germline, CDR1 is LNHDA and CDR2 is SQIVND (reference sequence). Trimming took off 5 bases at V and 5 bases at J, with 12 bases between the two ends.

There are many counts of this clonotype. The chain links TRBV12-3 or TRBV12-4 to TRBJ2-5, with D perhaps matching TRBD1 (5 bases). The V and J ends lost 3 bases and 7 bases respectively, with 12 bases between them. The CDR3 extends over 13 amino acids. The CDR3 DNA reads as TGTGCCAGCAGTTTGGGGCTGAAGGGGACCCAGTACTTC. This sequence encodes CASSLGLKGTQYF.

This clonotype occurred many times. J is TRBJ1-5 and V is TRBV19, with 8 bases identical to TRBD1. Per the germline V gene, CDR1 is LNHDA and CDR2 is SQIVND (reference sequence). This CDR3 has 15 residues. V trimming: 7 bases; J trimming: 1 base; junction bases outside the gene matches: 6. CDR3 loop: CASNLGQGSNQPQHF. For the CDR3, the DNA is TGTGCCAGTAACCTAGGACAGGGCAGCAATCAGCCCCAGCATTTT.

This clonotype showed up many times. V gene TRBV28 combines with J gene TRBJ2-5; D might be TRBD2 (6 bases). Germline CDR1 is MDHEN and CDR2 is SYDVKM. The CDR3 loop spans 17 amino acids. V was clipped by 4 bases and J by 5 bases, with 23 bases between them. CDR3 loop: CASSSHPWDSLGETQYF. The CDR3 coding sequence is TGTGCCAGCAGTTCCCATCCGTGGGACTCTCTGGGGGAGACCCAGTACTTC.

In its sample, this clonotype was seen a few times. The rearrangement uses TRBV7-9 and TRBJ2-7; no clear D gene. V lost 10 bases, J lost 6 bases, and 16 bases lay in between. Germline CDR1 SEHNR, CDR2 FQNEAQ (reference sequence). The CDR3 extends over 12 amino acids. The CDR3 DNA follows: TGTGCCACCGGGTCCAACCAGGTCGAGCAGTACTTC. This sequence encodes CATGSNQVEQYF.

This clonotype was detected ten times or more. J is TRBJ2-7 and V is TRBV6-5, with D possibly being TRBD1 (6 bases). CDR1 MNHEY and CDR2 SVGAGI come from the germline V gene. V lost 6 bases, J lost 0 bases, and 9 bases lay in between. The CDR3 contains 13 residues. This CDR3 reads CASRDSSSYEQYF. In DNA form, the CDR3 reads TGTGCCAGCAGGGACAGTTCCTCCTACGAGCAGTACTTC.

This clonotype came up a few times. The rearrangement uses TRBV12-3 or TRBV12-4 and TRBJ2-5; 7 bases match TRBD1. The ends lost 6 bases at V and 4 bases at J; junction bases unmatched: 5. The CDR3 totals 13 residues. CDR3 nucleotide sequence: TGTGCCAGCAGCCGGGACAGACCAGAGACCCAGTACTTC. It yields the protein CASSRDRPETQYF.

This clonotype was recorded a few times. This chain connects TRBV7-9 to TRBJ1-6; tentatively, D is TRBD1 (5 bases). Germline V gives CDR1 SEHNR, CDR2 FQNEAQ (reference sequence). V was shortened by 1 base and J by 8 bases, with 12 bases between the two germline ends. The CDR3 loop spans 15 amino acids. This CDR3 reads CASSLGGVRDSPLHF. DNA for the CDR3: TGTGCCAGCAGCTTAGGCGGTGTCAGGGATTCACCCCTCCACTTT. The whole variable domain, filled in from reference TRBV7-9 and TRBJ1-6, reads DTGVSQNPRHKITKRGQNVTFRCDPISEHNRLYWYRQTLGQGPEFLTYFQNEAQLEKSRLLSDRFSAERPKGSFSTLEIQRTEQGDSAMYLCASSLGGVRDSPLHFGNGTRLTVT.

This clonotype was seen a single time. The gene calls are TRBV6-1 and TRBJ2-3; D gene unclear. V shed 4 bases and J shed 10 bases, with 6 bases lying between them. This CDR3 region has 10 residues. The germline V gene has CDR1 MNHNS and CDR2 SASEGT. CDR3 region: CASSAPPQYF. CDR3 bases: TGTGCCAGCAGTGCCCCCCCGCAGTATTTT.

V gene TRBV5-5 combines with J gene TRBJ1-6, with D possibly matching TRBD1 (5 bases). This CDR3 is 13 amino acids long. Deletions cut 3 bases from V and 8 bases from J, with 9 bases between. Looked up from germline, CDR1 is SGHKS and CDR2 is YYEKEE (reference sequence). The CDR3 DNA is TGTGCCAGCAGCTCGAAACAGGATTCACCCCTCCACTTT. Translating gives CASSSKQDSPLHF.

This clonotype was seen at least ten times. The chain couples TRBV12-3 or TRBV12-4 to TRBJ2-3, with D tentatively TRBD2 (5 bases). The CDR3 has 15 residues. Trimming shortened V by 5 bases and J by 5 bases, and 17 bases separated the two germline ends. The CDR3 DNA sequence: TGTGCCAGCAGTCCCGACGATACTAGGAAAGATACGCAGTATTTT. Translation: CASSPDDTRKDTQYF.

The chain recombines TRBV3-1 with TRBJ2-7; D possibly matches TRBD1 or TRBD2 (5 bases each). Trimming removed 2 bases at V and 3 bases at J, with 8 bases between. There are 13 residues in the CDR3. The germline V gene has CDR1 LGHDT and CDR2 YNNKEL (reference sequence). CDR3 sequence: CASSQRDDYEQYF. In nucleotides, the CDR3 is TGTGCCAGCAGCCAAAGGGACGACTACGAGCAGTACTTC.